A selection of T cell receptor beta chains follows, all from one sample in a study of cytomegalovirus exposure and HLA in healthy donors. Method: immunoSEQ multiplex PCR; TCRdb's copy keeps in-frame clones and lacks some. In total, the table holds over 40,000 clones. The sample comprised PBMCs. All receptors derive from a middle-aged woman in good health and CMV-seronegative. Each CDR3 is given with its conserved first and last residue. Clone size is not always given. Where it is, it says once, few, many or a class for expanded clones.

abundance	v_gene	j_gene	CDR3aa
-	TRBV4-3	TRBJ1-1	CASSQGDRDTEAFF
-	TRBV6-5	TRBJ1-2	CASRRDRGGYGYTF
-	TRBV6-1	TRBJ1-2	CASSELGPGDYGYTF
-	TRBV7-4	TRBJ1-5	CASRQLTAVPHF
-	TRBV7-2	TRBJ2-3	CASSWTGPSTDTQYF
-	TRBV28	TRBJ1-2	CASSLGQAFNYGYTF
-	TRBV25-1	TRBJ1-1	CASGQATEAFF
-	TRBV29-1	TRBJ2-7	CSVEDSRGASYEQYF
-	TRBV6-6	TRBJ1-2	CASSHRDREGYTF
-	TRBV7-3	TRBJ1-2	CASSLGEGGAGYTF
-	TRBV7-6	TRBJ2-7	CASSLGDRGPSYEQYF
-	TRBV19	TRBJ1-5	CASSTGVPNQPQHF
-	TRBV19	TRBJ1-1	CASSIYQGATEAFF
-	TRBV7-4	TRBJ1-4	CASGWTGRRKLFF
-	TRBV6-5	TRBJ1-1	CASSYSEGAGRTEAFF
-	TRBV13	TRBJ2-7	CASSLVSRMKDEQYF
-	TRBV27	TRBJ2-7	CASSLTSGAVYEQYF
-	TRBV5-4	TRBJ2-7	CASSSLYEQYF
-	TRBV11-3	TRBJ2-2	CASSGVRDGELFF
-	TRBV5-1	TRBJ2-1	CASSPETSYNEQFF
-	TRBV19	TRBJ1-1	CASSTIGLRTEAFF
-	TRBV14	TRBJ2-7	CASSQVSAEYGEQYF
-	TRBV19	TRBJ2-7	CASITGTGFSVGYEQYF
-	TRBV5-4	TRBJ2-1	CASTRGGAGESSYNEQFF
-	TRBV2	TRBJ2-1	CASSEAGTGLKFF
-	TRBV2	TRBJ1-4	CASRPTGTTNEKLFF
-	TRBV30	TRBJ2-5	CAWSLGDGGNQYF
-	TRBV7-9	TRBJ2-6	CASSSDRGDTGANVLTF
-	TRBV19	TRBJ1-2	CASSAQTASANYGYTF
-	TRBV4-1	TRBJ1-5	CASSQVHSNQPQHF
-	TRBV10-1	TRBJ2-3	CASSFLPRREGEDTQYF
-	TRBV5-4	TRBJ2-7	CASSYMADYEQYF
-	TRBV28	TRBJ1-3	CASSLGTRSGNTIYF
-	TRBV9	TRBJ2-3	CASSVEWTSGDTQYF
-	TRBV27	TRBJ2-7	CASGPGLHEQYF
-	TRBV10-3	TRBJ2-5	CAISEPRAGYETQYF
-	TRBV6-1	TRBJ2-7	CASSRTSGNDEQYF
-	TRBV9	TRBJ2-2	CASSPASGRGFLSPGELFF
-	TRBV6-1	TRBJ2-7	CASSVAGGPEQYF
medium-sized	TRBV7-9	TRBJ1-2	CASSSSVYGYTF
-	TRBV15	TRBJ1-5	CATSRGEGEPQHF
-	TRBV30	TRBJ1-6	CAWSVTGLPNSPLHF
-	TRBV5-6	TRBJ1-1	CASSFKDRTNTEAFF
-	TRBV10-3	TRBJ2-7	CAISYGDSNSYEQYF
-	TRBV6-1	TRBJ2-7	CASSERGYEQYF
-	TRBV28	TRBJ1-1	CASTYLRARRNTEAFF
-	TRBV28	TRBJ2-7	CASSASGGRREQYF
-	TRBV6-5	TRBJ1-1	CASSYSGTGGTEAFF
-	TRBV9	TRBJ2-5	CASSVGTQETQYF
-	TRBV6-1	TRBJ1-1	CASSEQGRGNTEAFF
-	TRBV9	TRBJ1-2	CASSVGTGDYGYTF